The 20 T cell receptor beta chains presented below share a single source sample, sequenced in a study of early T cells in non-severe SARS-CoV-2 infection. Each CDR3 protein is one row after TCRdb ran MiXCR on the 5' RACE reads. The sample yields approximately 79,000 distinct CDR3 sequences, roughly 13% seen once. Sequencing was performed on whole blood. The source is an adult who was a healthcare worker with PCR-confirmed SARS-CoV-2 infection or an uninfected control (not recorded which).

A few counts support this clonotype. The genes are TRBV3-1 and TRBJ1-5, with D possibly TRBD1 on 6 matching bases. The CDR3 has 15 residues. V was shortened by 3 bases and J by 0 bases, with 9 bases between the two germline ends. CDR1 LGHDT and CDR2 YNNKEL come from the germline V gene (reference sequence). The CDR3 is CASSQRGNSNQPQHF. CDR3 in DNA: TGTGCCAGCAGCCAGAGGGGGAATAGCAATCAGCCCCAGCATTTT.

The sample holds a few counts of this clonotype. The chain combines TRBV28 with TRBJ1-5, with D uncertain. V was pared by 5 bases and J by 4 bases, with 3 bases between. The CDR3 extends over 11 amino acids. CDR1 MDHEN and CDR2 SYDVKM come from the germline V gene. CDR3 in amino acids: CASSPNQPQHF. The DNA of the CDR3 is TGTGCCAGCAGTCCTAATCAGCCCCAGCATTTT.

This sequence joins TRBV7-3 and TRBJ2-4; D is unresolved. CDR3 length: 13 residues. V gave up 3 bases and J gave up 4 bases, with 7 bases separating them. Germline-derived CDR1 and CDR2 are SGHTA and FQGTGA. In nucleotides, the CDR3 is TGTGCCAGCAGCTTTGGACCTAAAAACATTCAGTACTTC. Residues: CASSFGPKNIQYF.

This clonotype came up a few times. This chain uses TRBV29-1 with TRBJ2-1; D may be TRBD1 or TRBD2 (6 bases each). The CDR3 length is 14 residues. Germline V CDR1 and CDR2: SQVTM, ANQGSEA. The V end was cut by 8 bases, the J end by 4 bases, with 18 bases between. DNA for the CDR3: TGCAGCTGTGATGGGGGGCGAGGATACAATGAGCAGTTCTTC. Translation: CSCDGGRGYNEQFF.

This clonotype was observed many times. This sequence joins TRBV30 and TRBJ1-3, with D unclear. CDR1 is GTSNPN and CDR2 is SVGIG in the germline V gene (reference sequence). CDR3 length: 13 residues. The V end lost 6 bases, the J end lost 9 bases, and 18 bases lay between the germline ends. CDR3 in DNA: TGTGCCTGCCAACATACCTTGCTGGGCACCATATATTTT. This gives the protein CACQHTLLGTIYF.

The table lists this clonotype with many counts. This chain links TRBV11-2 with TRBJ2-7, with D unresolved. CDR3 length equals 15 residues. Germline V gene sequence: CDR1 SGHAT, CDR2 FQNNGV. Trimming cost V 2 bases and J 1 base, with 12 bases left between them. In nucleotides, the CDR3 is TGTGCCAGCAGCTTAAGGCCAAGAATTTCCTACGAGCAGTACTTC. This translates into CASSLRPRISYEQYF.

The rearrangement joins TRBV29-1 to TRBJ1-1, with D tentatively TRBD1 (5 bases). The germline V and J ends were trimmed by 5 bases and 10 bases, with 20 bases remaining between them. The CDR3 sequence is 13 residues long. Germline V lookup: CDR1 SQVTM, CDR2 ANQGSEA. Here the CDR3 DNA reads TGCAGCGTTATCCCTGAGGACAATACGGGAGCTTTCTTT. This sequence encodes CSVIPEDNTGAFF.

The chain uses TRBV2 and TRBJ1-3; the D is unclear. The germline V and J ends were trimmed by 5 bases and 4 bases, with 12 bases remaining between them. This CDR3 region has 14 residues. CDR1 is SNHLY and CDR2 is FYNNEI in the germline V gene. The CDR3 region is CASSLQSSGNTIYF. Here the CDR3 DNA reads TGTGCCAGCAGTTTGCAGTCGTCGGGAAACACCATATATTTT.

This clonotype turned up a few times. The chain carries TRBV28 and TRBJ1-3, with D maybe TRBD1 (6 bases). The CDR3 totals 14 residues. Germline CDR1 is MDHEN and CDR2 is SYDVKM. Between the trimmed V and J ends, which lost 11 bases and 0 bases, there was a span of 14 bases. DNA for the CDR3: TGTGCCTCACAGGGCGGGGGCTCTGGAAACACCATATATTTT. Protein sequence: CASQGGGSGNTIYF.

This clonotype was detected ten times or more. The V gene is TRBV6-5, the J gene TRBJ1-2; no definite D call. The CDR3 sequence is 13 residues long. Germline loops: CDR1 MNHEY, CDR2 SVGAGI. V shed 5 bases and J shed 0 bases, with 7 bases lying between them. The CDR3 region has the DNA TGTGCCAGCAGTCCGGGGACTAACTATGGCTACACCTTC. This sequence encodes CASSPGTNYGYTF.

This clonotype was counted a few times. The chain recombines TRBV2 with TRBJ2-2; D not certain. The CDR3 spans 14 residues. The V end lost 1 base, the J end lost 3 bases, and 6 bases lay between the germline ends. Germline assignment: CDR1 SNHLY and CDR2 FYNNEI. CDR3 residues: CASSEGRYTGELFF. The CDR3 DNA is TGTGCCAGCAGTGAAGGCCGATACACCGGGGAGCTGTTTTTT.

This clonotype has more than one count but fewer than ten. CDR3 DNA sequence: TGTGCCACCCAGGGGGCTGGTAATTCACCCCTCCACTTT. Translating it yields CATQGAGNSPLHF. The chain combines TRBV6-1 with TRBJ1-6; 8 positions match TRBD1. V lost 10 bases and J lost 6; bases outside the gene matches: 5. Germline lookup yields CDR1 MNHNS and CDR2 SASEGT. This CDR3 is 13 amino acids long.

V gene TRBV29-1 combines with J gene TRBJ1-1, with 12 positions matching TRBD1. In germline, CDR1 is SQVTM, CDR2 ANQGSEA. This CDR3 is 14 amino acids long. J gave up 1 base and V 4 bases, and 1 base lay outside the gene matches. CDR3 in amino acids: CSVVGQGANTEAFF. The CDR3 DNA follows: TGCAGCGTTGTGGGACAGGGGGCGAACACTGAAGCTTTCTTT.

There are a few counts of this clonotype. The gene calls are TRBV29-1 and TRBJ1-2; TRBD1 might be the D (6 bases). The V gene lost 1 base and the J gene lost 1 base, with 10 bases spanning the gap. The CDR3 is 14 amino acids. The germline V gene has CDR1 SQVTM and CDR2 ANQGSEA. CDR3 bases: TGCAGCGTTGAAGGAGGGGGAGATAACTATGGCTACACCTTC. This encodes CSVEGGGDNYGYTF.

At least ten counts were recorded for this clonotype. The chain uses TRBV7-9 and TRBJ2-1, with TRBD2 identical over 9 bases. Per germline, CDR1 SEHNR and CDR2 FQNEAQ (reference sequence). V gave up 1 base and J gave up 5 bases; unmatched junction bases: 6. This CDR3 spans 16 amino acids. The CDR3 DNA follows: TGTGCCAGCAGCTTAGAGAGGACTAGCGTAAACAATGAGCAGTTCTTC. The encoded protein is CASSLERTSVNNEQFF.

In nucleotides, the CDR3 is TGTGCCAGCTTGGAGGGAGCGGAAAACATTCAGTACTTC. Translation gives CASLEGAENIQYF. The chain couples TRBV28 to TRBJ2-4; D possibly corresponds to TRBD2 (6 bases). Germline V lookup: CDR1 MDHEN, CDR2 SYDVKM. V was shortened by 8 bases and J by 5 bases, with 13 bases between the two germline ends. The CDR3 is 13 residues long.

This chain links TRBV12-3 or TRBV12-4 with TRBJ1-2, with D uncertain. Deletions cut 2 bases from V and 4 bases from J, with 14 bases between. CDR3 length equals 15 residues. CDR3 region: CASSLSAALTYGYTF. CDR3 nucleotide sequence: TGTGCCAGCAGTTTATCGGCCGCCCTCACCTATGGCTACACCTTC.

Only a few counts were recorded for this clonotype. The V gene is TRBV29-1, the J gene TRBJ1-5; TRBD1 matches 7 bases. The CDR3 is 14 residues long. In germline, CDR1 is SQVTM, CDR2 ANQGSEA. V lost 4 bases, J lost 6 bases, and 9 bases stayed unmatched. CDR3 nucleotides: TGCAGCGTTGGCGAGACAGGGATGACTCAGCCCCAGCATTTT. Encoded protein: CSVGETGMTQPQHF.

The chain employs TRBV6-5 and TRBJ2-3; 7 positions match TRBD2. CDR3 length equals 15 residues. Trimming at V came to 0 bases and at J to 4 bases, leaving 4 bases not matched to a gene. Germline V CDR1 and CDR2: MNHEY, SVGAGI. The CDR3 nucleotides are TGTGCCAGCAGTTACTCCCTGACTAGCCCAGATACGCAGTATTTT. It is translated as CASSYSLTSPDTQYF.

This sequence joins TRBV3-1 and TRBJ2-1; 7 bases match TRBD2. The V gene end was trimmed by 4 bases and the J gene end by 5 bases; junction bases not matched to a gene: 5. CDR1 is LGHDT, CDR2 YNNKEL, per germline (reference sequence). This CDR3 contains 14 residues. This CDR3 is CASSRRLAHNEQFF. The CDR3 DNA reads TGTGCCAGCAGCCGACGACTAGCTCACAATGAGCAGTTCTTC.